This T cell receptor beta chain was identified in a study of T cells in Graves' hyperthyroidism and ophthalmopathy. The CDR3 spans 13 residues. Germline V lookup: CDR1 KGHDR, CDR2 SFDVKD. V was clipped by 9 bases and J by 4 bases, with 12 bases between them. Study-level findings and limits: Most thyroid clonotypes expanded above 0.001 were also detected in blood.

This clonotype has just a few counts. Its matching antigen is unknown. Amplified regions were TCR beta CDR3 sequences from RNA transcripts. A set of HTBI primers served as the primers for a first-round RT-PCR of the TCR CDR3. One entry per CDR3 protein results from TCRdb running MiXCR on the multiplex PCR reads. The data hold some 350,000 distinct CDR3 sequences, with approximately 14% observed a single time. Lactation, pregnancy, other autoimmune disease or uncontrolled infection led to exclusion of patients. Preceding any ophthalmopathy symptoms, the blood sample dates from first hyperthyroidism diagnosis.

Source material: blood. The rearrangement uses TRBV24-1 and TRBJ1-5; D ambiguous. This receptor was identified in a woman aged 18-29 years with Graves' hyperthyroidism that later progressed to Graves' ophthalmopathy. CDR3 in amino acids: CATRPGSNQPQHF. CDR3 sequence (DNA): TGTGCCACCCGTCCAGGTTCGAATCAGCCCCAGCATTTT.